The TCR beta chain described here comes from a study of T-cell reconstitution after alpha-beta-depleted transplantation in children. This clonotype was observed a few times. The antigen is undetermined. Unique molecular identifiers tagged the TCRbeta library. TCRdb recomputed calls from the PCR reads with MiXCR, one row per CDR3 protein. Of approximately 170,000 distinct CDR3 sequences in the sample, 11% were seen once. Study outcomes and limitations: It was reported that alpha-beta T cells came from several hundred expanded graft clones (about two months after transplant). Recipient T cells and thymic progenitors that survived were the source of the high TCRbeta diversity seen at day 60 in some patients. Hyperexpanded clones declined; after one year, newly produced T cells mostly supplied diversity.

Germline V gene data show CDR1 as DFQATT and CDR2 as SNEGSKA (reference sequence). V was clipped by 6 bases and J by 1 base; unmatched bases: 8. The CDR3 runs to 14 residues. The rearrangement joins TRBV20-1 to TRBJ1-2, with 7 bases fitting TRBD1. Specimen: PBMCs, collected before TCRalphabeta/CD19-depleted stem cell transplant. This receptor was taken from a boy between 2 and 15 years old with acute myeloid leukemia, due to receive a stem cell transplant. Here the CDR3 DNA reads TGCAGTGCCTCCGGGACAGAAGTTAACTATGGCTACACCTTC. It yields the protein CSASGTEVNYGYTF.